The 15 T cell receptor beta chains given below trace back to one sample, sequenced in a study of beta chain features in type 1 diabetes. Study observations and caveats: Researchers report that Type 1 diabetes patients had moderately but significantly shorter TCRB CDR3s across all four CD4+ subsets.

The antigens of these receptors remain unknown. Every isolated RNA sample was fully reverse transcribed, so sequencing captured expressed TCRB transcripts. Generated by immunoSEQ multiplex PCR, the TCRdb table keeps only in-frame clones and is missing some. This sample has around 120,000 clones; 17% occur once, and the top ten carry 2.6%. Sequenced sample: central memory CD4+ T cells from blood. The receptor source for this set is a man between 18 and 29 years old with type 1 diabetes.

The DNA of the CDR3 is TGTGCCAGCAGCCGAAAGGGACTAGCGGGATCTGAGCAGTTCTTC. Residues: CASSRKGLAGSEQFF. The chain combines TRBV14 with TRBJ2-1, with TRBD2 matching over 13 bases. The CDR3 is made up of 15 amino acids. Germline V gene sequence: CDR1 SGHDN, CDR2 FVKESK. Trimming removed 4 bases from V and 9 bases from J; junction bases left unmatched: 6.

This clone was picked up many times. The V call is TRBV20-1, the J call TRBJ1-3; D gene uncertain. There are 11 residues in the CDR3. Trimming removed 5 bases at V and 4 bases at J, with 6 bases between. Germline loops: CDR1 DFQATT, CDR2 SNEGSKA (reference sequence). DNA for the CDR3: TGCAGTGCTCCCAGCGGAAACACCATATATTTT. Translated: CSAPSGNTIYF.

J is TRBJ2-7 and V is TRBV30; D possibly corresponds to TRBD2 (7 bases). The CDR3 totals 15 residues. V was pared by 3 bases and J by 6 bases, with 21 bases between. From germline, CDR1 is GTSNPN and CDR2 SVGIG (reference sequence). The CDR3 nucleotides are TGTGCCTGGAGCGACGGACAGCGGGGAGGGTCCGAGCAGTACTTC. It yields the protein CAWSDGQRGGSEQYF.

The sample holds many counts of this clone. This chain joins TRBV27 and TRBJ2-1; 13 bases match TRBD2. CDR3 length: 20 amino acids. Germline CDR1 is MNHEY and CDR2 is SMNVEV (reference sequence). V shed 5 bases, J shed 0 bases, and the junction held 13 bases outside the gene matches. CDR3 in amino acids: CASSPGLAGATWSSYNEQFF. CDR3 DNA sequence: TGTGCCAGCAGTCCCGGACTAGCGGGAGCTACCTGGAGCTCCTACAATGAGCAGTTCTTC.

This clone was counted only a few times. This sequence joins TRBV27 and TRBJ2-5, with TRBD1 matching 8 bases. CDR1 MNHEY and CDR2 SMNVEV come from the germline V gene (reference sequence). The CDR3 runs to 14 residues. J gave up 5 bases and V 5 bases, and 7 bases lay outside the gene matches. CDR3: CASSPDRGWETQYF. The CDR3 DNA reads as TGTGCCAGCAGTCCTGACAGGGGATGGGAGACCCAGTACTTC.

The table lists this clone with a few counts. V usage is TRBV21-1 and J usage is TRBJ1-1; the table's D call, TRBD1, has no DNA check behind it. TRBV21-1 is a pseudogene segment. The CDR3 runs 15 residues. Here the CDR3 DNA reads TGTGCCAGCAGCAGACGGACAGGGAAGAACACTGAAGCTTTCTTT. This sequence encodes CASSRRTGKNTEAFF.

This chain connects TRBV27 to TRBJ2-5, with D possibly matching TRBD1 (6 bases). The CDR3 runs 14 residues. With 1 base removed from V and 4 bases from J, the gap between germline ends came to 10 bases. Per the germline V gene, CDR1 is MNHEY and CDR2 is SMNVEV (reference sequence). This CDR3 is CASSLLSRGETQYF. The CDR3 DNA is TGTGCCAGCAGTTTATTATCCAGGGGAGAGACCCAGTACTTC.

This clone occurred a few times. J is TRBJ2-1 and V is TRBV5-6, with TRBD2 as a possible D gene (5 bases). V dropped 6 bases and J dropped 7 bases, with 17 bases sitting between them. Germline CDR1 is SGHDT and CDR2 is YYEEEE. The CDR3 is made up of 14 amino acids. CDR3 nucleotide sequence: TGTGCCAGCACTCTGCCAACGGGGAAAAATGAGCAGTTCTTC. It codes for CASTLPTGKNEQFF.

J is TRBJ2-7 and V is TRBV28, with TRBD2 identical over 9 bases. The CDR3 has 15 residues. Germline assignment: CDR1 MDHEN and CDR2 SYDVKM. Trimming cost V 5 bases and J 0 bases; bases outside gene matches: 5. The CDR3 here is CASSRLAASSYEQYF. In nucleotides, the CDR3 is TGTGCCAGCAGTAGACTAGCGGCCAGCTCCTACGAGCAGTACTTC.

The chain recombines TRBV28 with TRBJ1-4; TRBD1 aligns across 9 bases. V shed 3 bases and J 15 bases; nucleotides not matched to a gene: 5. The germline CDR1 and CDR2 sequences are MDHEN and SYDVKM. The CDR3 sequence is 12 residues long. This CDR3 is CASSFTRTGVFF. For the CDR3, the DNA is TGTGCCAGCAGTTTTACCCGGACAGGGGTGTTTTTT.

This clone showed up just a few times. The chain carries TRBV2 and TRBJ1-5, with D perhaps matching TRBD1 (5 bases). V gave up 3 bases and J gave up 7 bases, with 10 bases separating them. The CDR3 consists of 13 residues. Germline V gene data show CDR1 as SNHLY and CDR2 as FYNNEI. The CDR3 loop is CASSEVREQPQHF. CDR3 in DNA: TGTGCCAGCAGTGAGGTCAGGGAACAGCCCCAGCATTTT.

This clone was recorded at least ten times. This chain uses TRBV2 with TRBJ2-3; 8 positions match TRBD1. The CDR3 loop spans 14 amino acids. Germline V gives CDR1 SNHLY, CDR2 FYNNEI. V lost 11 bases to trimming and J lost 2 bases; unmatched junction nucleotides: 9. CDR3 DNA sequence: TGTGCCTCCACAACGGACAGGGCCACAGATACGCAGTATTTT. It translates to CASTTDRATDTQYF. Full variable domain (remainder filled in from reference TRBV2 and TRBJ2-3): EPEVTQTPSHQVTQMGQEVILRCVPISNHLYFYWYRQILGQKVEFLVSFYNNEISEKSEIFDDQFSVERPDGSNFTLKIRSTKLEDSAMYFCASTTDRATDTQYFGPGTRLTVL.

This clone was counted between two and nine times. The J gene is TRBJ2-7, the V gene TRBV29-1; no firm D call. V lost 8 bases to trimming and J lost 7 bases, with 15 bases between them. This CDR3 spans 11 amino acids. Looked up from germline, CDR1 is SQVTM and CDR2 is ANQGSEA. In nucleotides, the CDR3 is TGCAGCCACACCTCTTCGGGTGAGCAGTACTTC. Protein product: CSHTSSGEQYF.

The chain couples TRBV30 to TRBJ1-5, with 10 nucleotides matching TRBD1. Germline values: CDR1 GTSNPN, CDR2 SVGIG (reference sequence). Trimming took 5 bases from V and 7 from J; bases not matched to a gene: 5. This CDR3 comprises 13 residues. This CDR3 reads CAWSGTGVQPQHF. CDR3 DNA sequence: TGTGCCTGGTCCGGGACAGGGGTCCAGCCCCAGCATTTT.

The chain uses TRBV5-4 and TRBJ2-5; D may match TRBD1 or TRBD2 (5 bases each). This CDR3 has 14 residues. Between the trimmed V and J ends, which lost 4 bases and 7 bases, there was a span of 17 bases. In germline, CDR1 is SGHNT, CDR2 YYREEE (reference sequence). The CDR3 DNA sequence: TGTGCCAGCAGCCCCGGGGACCGCCGAGGGACCCAGTACTTC. Protein sequence: CASSPGDRRGTQYF. The full variable domain, rest sourced from reference TRBV5-4 and TRBJ2-5, is ETGVTQSPTHLIKTRGQQVTLRCSSQSGHNTVSWYQQALGQGPQFIFQYYREEENGRGNFPPRFSGLQFPNYSSELNVNALELDDSALYLCASSPGDRRGTQYFGPGTRLLVL.